A single sample gave rise to the 2 T cell receptor beta chains below, sequenced in a study of CD8 T cells in Susac syndrome. It was with random hexamers that roughly 0.45 to 1 ug RNA was reverse transcribed. One entry per CDR3 protein results from TCRdb running MiXCR on the immunoSEQ multiplex PCR reads. The table lists about 160,000 distinct CDR3 sequences, roughly 94% of them singletons. Sequenced: CD4+ T cells from PBMCs. These TCRs come from a human donor with multiple sclerosis.

CDR3 DNA sequence: TGCGCCAGCAGCACGCTCCGGGACAGGCCCTACAATGAGCAGTTCTTC. Encoded protein: CASSTLRDRPYNEQFF. J is TRBJ2-1 and V is TRBV23-1, with 8 bases lining up with TRBD1. TRBV23-1 is an open reading frame whose function is uncertain. CDR3 length: 16 amino acids. With V trimmed by 6 bases and J by 2 bases, 9 bases remained unmatched.

The chain couples TRBV24-1 to TRBJ1-1; D is undetermined. The CDR3 is made up of 13 amino acids. CDR1 and CDR2 from the germline V gene are KGHDR and SFDVKD. Trimming left V 3 bases short and J 4 bases short, with 8 bases between. For the CDR3, the DNA is TGTGCCACCAGTGATCGTTGGAGCACTGAAGCTTTCTTT. Translated: CATSDRWSTEAFF.